These 27 T cell receptor beta chains originate from one sample sequenced in a study of T cell responses to AZD1222 COVID-19 vaccine (dated by TCRdb to 2020 to 2023). The library was built by means of the immunoSEQ multiplex PCR assay. The source is immuneACCESS, and TCRdb retained only in-frame sequences with V and J called. Part of the clones is not carried over; for the studies checked, unresolved V genes explain less than half of this, and the remainder is unexplained. For this sample there are 180,000 or so clones; more than 85% appear just once. About 3.9% of the sample comes from the top ten. According to the study, the label for this sample's time point signals: baseline before first vaccination. The sample was peripheral blood, taken on day 0 of AZD1222 vaccination. All receptors come from an adult in good health.

This chain joins TRBV11-2 and TRBJ1-2; TRBD1 agrees at 7 bases. The CDR3 has 17 residues. Germline-derived CDR1 and CDR2 are SGHAT and FQNNGV. V gave up 2 bases and J gave up 0 bases; unmatched junction bases: 9. CDR3 in DNA: TGTGCCAGCAGCTTACAGGGGGGCATCTCCACTAACTATGGCTACACCTTC. This translates into CASSLQGGISTNYGYTF.

This clone was observed many times. The rearrangement links TRBV25-1 to TRBJ1-1; 8 bases are shared with TRBD1. Germline V CDR1 and CDR2: MGHDK, SYGVNS. The ends lost 6 bases at V and 3 bases at J; junction bases unmatched: 3. The CDR3 covers 13 residues. The CDR3 loop reads CASRPGGYTEAFF. CDR3 coding DNA: TGTGCCAGCAGACCAGGGGGCTACACTGAAGCTTTCTTT.

The V gene is TRBV7-9, the J gene TRBJ2-7; tentatively, D is TRBD1 (5 bases). Germline V CDR1 and CDR2: SEHNR, FQNEAQ (reference sequence). This CDR3 spans 14 amino acids. The V gene lost 5 bases and the J gene lost 1 base, with 12 bases spanning the gap. CDR3 region: CASSRAQGSYEQYF. Written as DNA, the CDR3 is TGTGCCAGCAGCCGAGCCCAGGGTTCCTACGAGCAGTACTTC.

The sample holds one count of this clone. The rearrangement joins TRBV7-8 to TRBJ1-1; D is perhaps TRBD1 (6 bases). This CDR3 spans 14 amino acids. Deletions cut 3 bases from V and 5 bases from J, with 13 bases between. The V gene's germline CDR1 is SGHVS and CDR2 FQNEAQ. The CDR3 region is CASSLEITGTEAFF. DNA of the CDR3: TGTGCCAGCAGCTTGGAGATCACAGGGACTGAAGCTTTCTTT.

This clone was detected only once. The V call is TRBV3-1 (or the pseudogene TRBV3-2), the J call TRBJ2-7, with a possible D match to TRBD2 (5 bases). The germline V and J ends were trimmed by 1 base and 4 bases, with 11 bases remaining between them. This CDR3 is 14 amino acids long. Germline CDR1 is LGHDT and CDR2 is YNNKEL (reference sequence). The CDR3 sequence is CASSQAQRRYEQYF. For the CDR3, the DNA is TGTGCCAGCAGCCAAGCCCAGCGGAGGTACGAGCAGTACTTC.

The rearrangement links TRBV11-2 to TRBJ1-1, with 8 bases fitting TRBD1. This CDR3 is built from 15 residues. V lost 2 bases to trimming and J lost 4 bases; unmatched junction nucleotides: 6. CDR1 SGHAT and CDR2 FQNNGV come from the germline V gene. CDR3 bases: TGTGCCAGCAGCTTATTTAGGACAGGGTCCACTGAAGCTTTCTTT. It encodes CASSLFRTGSTEAFF.

J is TRBJ1-4 and V is TRBV10-3, with 8 positions matching TRBD1. Per the germline V gene, CDR1 is ENHRY and CDR2 is SYGVKD. This CDR3 spans 14 amino acids. Trimming took 6 bases from V and 8 from J; bases not matched to a gene: 8. Here the CDR3 DNA reads TGTGCCATCAGGGGGACAGGCACCCTCGAAAAACTGTTTTTT. Translation gives CAIRGTGTLEKLFF.

The rearrangement uses TRBV5-1 and TRBJ1-1; D perhaps matches TRBD1 (6 bases). Trimming cost V 4 bases and J 11 bases, with 21 bases left between them. From germline, CDR1 is SGHRS and CDR2 YFSETQ. The CDR3 extends over 14 amino acids. Here the CDR3 DNA reads TGCGCCAGCAGCCGAGCTTGGACCTCAGGGGATGCTTTCTTT. This codes for CASSRAWTSGDAFF.

The J gene is TRBJ1-1, the V gene TRBV18; TRBD1 is a possible D gene (5 bases). Germline V CDR1 and CDR2: KGHSH, LQKENI. Trimming pared 5 bases from V and 0 bases from J, leaving 10 bases between. The CDR3 is 14 amino acids. The CDR3 reads CASSGTSLNTEAFF. CDR3 DNA: TGTGCCAGCTCAGGGACGAGCTTGAACACTGAAGCTTTCTTT.

The CDR3 sequence is CASSQTGFLHSGNTIYF. The DNA of the CDR3 is TGTGCCAGTAGCCAGACAGGGTTCCTCCACTCTGGAAACACCATATATTTT. The chain links TRBV19 to TRBJ1-3; the match to TRBD1 covers 7 bases. V dropped 6 bases and J dropped 0; count of bases not matched to a gene: 11. Germline V gene lookup returns CDR1 LNHDA and CDR2 SQIVND (reference sequence). This CDR3 is built from 17 residues.

This chain links TRBV27 with TRBJ2-7; 7 positions agree with TRBD2. V trimming: 6 bases; J trimming: 3 bases; junction bases outside the gene matches: 5. Looked up from germline, CDR1 is MNHEY and CDR2 is SMNVEV (reference sequence). CDR3 length equals 13 residues. CDR3 bases: TGTGCCAGCAGGGGGGGGGAGGACTACGAGCAGTACTTC. Protein: CASRGGEDYEQYF.

The CDR3 nucleotides are TGTGCCAGCAGCCTGGAGGTAGCCAAAAACATTCAGTACTTC. Its protein product is CASSLEVAKNIQYF. The chain is built from TRBV7-9 and TRBJ2-4, with D perhaps matching TRBD2 (5 bases). Trimming pared 5 bases from V and 0 bases from J, leaving 8 bases between. Per germline, CDR1 SEHNR and CDR2 FQNEAQ (reference sequence). This CDR3 is 14 amino acids long. The entire variable domain, with the rest obtained from reference TRBV7-9 and TRBJ2-4, is as follows: DTGVSQNPRHKITKRGQNVTFRCDPISEHNRLYWYRQTLGQGPEFLTYFQNEAQLEKSRLLSDRFSAERPKGSFSTLEIQRTEQGDSAMYLCASSLEVAKNIQYFGAGTRLSVL.

This clone was recorded only once. The chain recombines TRBV29-1 with TRBJ2-7; D possibly corresponds to TRBD2 (7 bases). Trimming pared 7 bases from V and 3 bases from J, leaving 16 bases between. CDR1 is SQVTM and CDR2 is ANQGSEA in the germline V gene. This CDR3 comprises 13 residues. In DNA, the CDR3 is TGCAGCGGGACCAGGGGAGGGGGCTACGAGCAGTACTTC. Its translation: CSGTRGGGYEQYF.

V gene TRBV5-1 combines with J gene TRBJ2-7, with D possibly being TRBD2 (5 bases). The CDR3 length is 12 residues. Germline CDR1 reads SGHRS; CDR2 reads YFSETQ. V lost 0 bases and J 6 bases, leaving 7 bases between the germline ends. The CDR3 bases are TGCGCCAGCAGCTTGGCCGCGGGCGAGCAGTACTTC. Its translation is CASSLAAGEQYF.

V and J are TRBV7-8 and TRBJ2-7; either TRBD1 or TRBD2 may fit D (6 bases each). Germline loops: CDR1 SGHVS, CDR2 FQNEAQ. The CDR3 contains 16 residues. Trimming left V 5 bases short and J 5 bases short, with 22 bases between. The CDR3 nucleotides are TGTGCCAGCAGCCGTGGTGGGGGGCTGGCGTCCCACGAGCAGTACTTC. It yields the protein CASSRGGGLASHEQYF.

This clone was found once. The chain uses TRBV7-6 and TRBJ2-7; TRBD1 is a possible D gene (6 bases). This CDR3 spans 15 amino acids. Trimming stripped 3 bases from V and 2 bases from J, with 14 bases between. Germline values: CDR1 SGHVS, CDR2 FNYEAQ. In DNA, the CDR3 is TGTGCCAGCAGCTTCGGACAGCCAGCCCCCTACGAGCAGTACTTC. Protein product: CASSFGQPAPYEQYF. Full variable domain (missing parts from reference TRBV7-6 and TRBJ2-7): GAGVSQSPRYKVTKRGQDVALRCDPISGHVSLYWYRQALGQGPEFLTYFNYEAQQDKSGLPNDRFSAERPEGSISTLTIQRTEQRDSAMYRCASSFGQPAPYEQYFGPGTRLTVT.

This sequence joins TRBV2 and TRBJ1-1; D perhaps matches TRBD1 (5 bases). The CDR3 loop spans 14 amino acids. Trimming shortened V by 11 bases and J by 4 bases, and 20 bases separated the two germline ends. Germline V gives CDR1 SNHLY, CDR2 FYNNEI. DNA for the CDR3: TGTGCCGCACGACCCCGCCCGGGACCCACTGAAGCTTTCTTT. It translates to CAARPRPGPTEAFF.

V and J are TRBV6-5 and TRBJ1-5; unclear D gene. Trimming shortened V by 7 bases and J by 3 bases, and 13 bases separated the two germline ends. CDR1 and CDR2 from the germline V gene are MNHEY and SVGAGI. This CDR3 is built from 14 residues. The CDR3 bases are TGTGCCAGCATTTGGACCGCTGACAATCAGCCCCAGCATTTT. It codes for CASIWTADNQPQHF.

The chain is built from TRBV7-9 and TRBJ1-2; 7 bases line up with TRBD1. With V trimmed by 5 bases and J by 0 bases, 18 bases remained unmatched. The CDR3 consists of 19 residues. Germline lookup yields CDR1 SEHNR and CDR2 FQNEAQ (reference sequence). CDR3 coding DNA: TGTGCCAGCAGCAAGGGACAGCCGGAACGAGTCCTAACTAACTATGGCTACACCTTC. Amino acids: CASSKGQPERVLTNYGYTF. Together with reference TRBV7-9 and TRBJ1-2, the CDR3 gives the full variable domain: DTGVSQNPRHKITKRGQNVTFRCDPISEHNRLYWYRQTLGQGPEFLTYFQNEAQLEKSRLLSDRFSAERPKGSFSTLEIQRTEQGDSAMYLCASSKGQPERVLTNYGYTFGSGTRLTVV.

The chain is built from TRBV7-2 and TRBJ1-2, with D unclear. CDR1 SGHTA and CDR2 FQGNSA come from the germline V gene. V lost 6 bases, J lost 8 bases, and 19 bases lay in between. The CDR3 consists of 14 residues. CDR3 amino acids: CASSSYLDSEGYTF. The CDR3 DNA follows: TGTGCCAGCAGTTCCTACCTCGACTCGGAGGGCTACACCTTC.

This sequence joins TRBV7-6 and TRBJ1-2, with 8 bases fitting TRBD1. V trimming: 5 bases; J trimming: 7 bases; junction bases outside the gene matches: 9. Germline CDR1 reads SGHVS; CDR2 reads FNYEAQ. The CDR3 length is 14 residues. CDR3 loop: CASSPQDRDGGYTF. CDR3 bases: TGTGCCAGCAGCCCACAGGACAGGGACGGTGGCTACACCTTC. The complete variable domain, with remaining parts taken from reference TRBV7-6 and TRBJ1-2, reads GAGVSQSPRYKVTKRGQDVALRCDPISGHVSLYWYRQALGQGPEFLTYFNYEAQQDKSGLPNDRFSAERPEGSISTLTIQRTEQRDSAMYRCASSPQDRDGGYTFGSGTRLTVV.

This rearrangement joins TRBV19 to TRBJ1-2; 8 bases agree with TRBD1. Per germline, CDR1 LNHDA and CDR2 SQIVND (reference sequence). The CDR3 loop spans 15 amino acids. V lost 4 bases, J lost 4 bases, and 8 bases stayed unmatched. The CDR3 region is CASSTPDRAGYGYTF. The CDR3 DNA reads TGTGCCAGTAGTACCCCGGACAGGGCGGGCTATGGCTACACCTTC.

The rearrangement uses TRBV4-1 and TRBJ1-5; no definite D call. CDR1 is MGHRA, CDR2 YSYEKL, per germline. With 0 bases removed from V and 0 bases from J, the gap between germline ends came to 9 bases. This CDR3 region has 16 residues. CDR3 DNA sequence: TGCGCCAGCAGCCAAGATAGGAGATATAGCAATCAGCCCCAGCATTTT. Amino acids: CASSQDRRYSNQPQHF.

This rearrangement joins TRBV6-5 to TRBJ1-1; 7 nucleotides match TRBD1. This CDR3 spans 12 amino acids. V gave up 10 bases and J gave up 0 bases; unmatched junction bases: 2. The germline V gene encodes CDR1 MNHEY and CDR2 SVGAGI. The CDR3 nucleotides read TGTGCCACGACAGGGATGAACACTGAAGCTTTCTTT. Translation: CATTGMNTEAFF.

Of note for this clone: Other DNA sequences in the sample encode the same CDR3. The V call is TRBV5-1, the J call TRBJ1-5; TRBD1 aligns across 7 bases. CDR1 is SGHRS and CDR2 is YFSETQ in the germline V gene. The CDR3 is made up of 16 amino acids. The junction had 5 bases not matched to a gene; V was cut back by 0 bases and J by 2 bases. This CDR3 reads CASSLVGGGGNQPQHF. The CDR3 nucleotides read TGCGCCAGCAGCTTGGTCGGAGGGGGCGGCAATCAGCCCCAGCATTTT.

The chain joins TRBV7-9 to TRBJ1-1; the D is unclear. This CDR3 has 15 residues. Germline loops: CDR1 SEHNR, CDR2 FQNEAQ (reference sequence). Trimming shortened V by 2 bases and J by 1 base, and 11 bases separated the two germline ends. The CDR3 sequence: CASSLYGTQNTEAFF. CDR3 DNA sequence: TGTGCCAGCAGCTTATATGGCACCCAGAACACTGAAGCTTTCTTT.

The V and J genes are TRBV3-1 (or the pseudogene TRBV3-2) and TRBJ1-6; D is perhaps TRBD1 (5 bases). The CDR3 runs to 14 residues. Germline-derived CDR1 and CDR2 are LGHDT and YNNKEL (reference sequence). V shed 1 base and J shed 5 bases, with 6 bases lying between them. Here the CDR3 DNA reads TGTGCCAGCAGCCAAGGACAGAATAATTCACCCCTCCACTTT. Translated, it gives CASSQGQNNSPLHF.